This TCR beta chain originates from a study of cytomegalovirus exposure and HLA in healthy donors. Study-level results: Earlier findings revealed that most TCR beta V segments proved productive either about 87% or about 30% of the time. The majority of TCR sequences were rare, yet some public TCRs appeared in many donors.

PCR was performed using 60 Vbeta and 13 Jbeta primers. TCRdb's table, derived via immunoSEQ multiplex PCR, lists solely in-frame clones and lacks some. The sample lists some 92,000 clones, around 85% occurring once. Concerning this clone itself: Its antigen is unidentified.

CDR1 is SGHNT, CDR2 YYREEE, per germline (reference sequence). This CDR3 spans 16 amino acids. The junction had 4 bases not matched to a gene; V was cut back by 1 base and J by 2 bases. The sequence derives from a man aged 30 to 39 in good health and CMV-seronegative. Sequencing was performed on PBMCs. This sequence joins TRBV5-4 and TRBJ2-1, with TRBD2 matching over 9 bases. The CDR3 region has the DNA TGTGCCAGCAGCTTGTCTAGCGGGGTAACCTACAATGAGCAGTTCTTC. Translating gives CASSLSSGVTYNEQFF.